This entry lists 26 T cell receptor beta chains sequenced from one sample in a study of cytomegalovirus exposure and HLA in healthy donors. The PCR used 60 Vbeta and 13 Jbeta primers. Measured with immunoSEQ multiplex PCR; TCRdb has only the in-frame clones, and not every one. Found here are about 150,000 clones, around three quarters of them singletons; the top ten hold approximately 1.5%. Input material: PBMCs. Receptors were obtained from a man aged 40-49 years in good health and CMV-seronegative.

This clone was counted at least ten times. The CDR3 is CASSLMSGGPREQYF. The CDR3 bases are TGCGCCAGCAGCTTGATGTCGGGAGGGCCGCGCGAGCAGTACTTC. The V and J genes are TRBV5-1 and TRBJ2-7; 8 bases are shared with TRBD2. Germline trimming cut 1 base from V and 6 bases from J; bases unmatched to any gene: 9. From germline, CDR1 is SGHRS and CDR2 YFSETQ. The CDR3 has 15 residues.

The chain carries TRBV5-1 and TRBJ1-1; D is uncertain. The germline V and J ends were trimmed by 0 bases and 4 bases, with 16 bases remaining between them. Germline V lookup: CDR1 SGHRS, CDR2 YFSETQ. The CDR3 length is 16 residues. The CDR3, as DNA: TGCGCCAGCAGCTTGGAACCCGCCCGGTGGAGCACTGAAGCTTTCTTT. As protein: CASSLEPARWSTEAFF.

Comments on this clone: The junction departs from germline at one end; a sequencing error may be responsible. The chain combines TRBV7-9 with TRBJ1-2; TRBD1 aligns across 8 bases. The CDR3 extends over 15 amino acids. The germline V gene has CDR1 SEHNR and CDR2 FQNEAQ (reference sequence). The CDR3 DNA sequence: TGTTCCAGCAGCTTAGCTGCAGGGGGCTACGGTGGCTACACCTTC. Translation: CSSSLAAGGYGGYTF.

The rearrangement links TRBV7-9 to TRBJ1-5; D may be TRBD1 (5 bases). The CDR3 spans 14 residues. Trimming left V 5 bases short and J 2 bases short, with 10 bases between. Germline CDR1 is SEHNR and CDR2 is FQNEAQ (reference sequence). CDR3 residues: CASSRGGGNQPQHF. The CDR3 bases are TGTGCCAGCAGCCGGGGGGGAGGCAATCAGCCCCAGCATTTT.

V gene TRBV6-1 combines with J gene TRBJ2-2; perhaps TRBD1 as D (6 bases). The length of the CDR3 is 16 residues. CDR1 MNHNS and CDR2 SASEGT come from the germline V gene. Trimming shortened V by 1 base and J by 2 bases, and 11 bases separated the two germline ends. The CDR3 reads CASSEGVGGNTGELFF. The CDR3 DNA reads as TGTGCCAGCAGTGAAGGCGTAGGGGGAAACACCGGGGAGCTGTTTTTT.

This clone was picked up a small number of times. V usage is TRBV6-5 and J usage is TRBJ1-3, with a possible D match to TRBD1 (5 bases). The CDR3 consists of 16 residues. CDR1 MNHEY and CDR2 SVGAGI come from the germline V gene. With 0 bases removed from V and 3 bases from J, the gap between germline ends came to 12 bases. The CDR3 nucleotides are TGTGCCAGCAGTTACTCGAGACAGCTTGATGGAAACACCATATATTTT. Protein: CASSYSRQLDGNTIYF.

This chain uses TRBV5-1 with TRBJ2-3; 7 positions agree with TRBD1. Germline V lookup: CDR1 SGHRS, CDR2 YFSETQ. V gave up 4 bases and J gave up 3 bases; unmatched junction bases: 14. The CDR3 sequence is 17 residues long. The DNA of the CDR3 is TGCGCCAGCAGCCTCCCTTTGGCAGGGGGTATAACAGATACGCAGTATTTT. It translates to CASSLPLAGGITDTQYF. Using reference TRBV5-1 and TRBJ2-3 for the parts outside the CDR3, the full variable domain is KAGVTQTPRYLIKTRGQQVTLSCSPISGHRSVSWYQQTPGQGLQFLFEYFSETQRNKGNFPGRFSGRQFSNSRSEMNVSTLELGDSALYLCASSLPLAGGITDTQYFGPGTRLTVL.

This sequence joins TRBV5-6 and TRBJ1-2, with TRBD1 matching over 7 bases. The CDR3 has 15 amino acids. Germline V gives CDR1 SGHDT, CDR2 YYEEEE. Losses at the gene ends were 3 bases for V and 2 bases for J; bases not matched to a gene: 7. DNA of the CDR3: TGTGCCAGCAGCTCCCAGGACAGGAGAAACTATGGCTACACCTTC. Its protein product is CASSSQDRRNYGYTF.

The genes are TRBV27 and TRBJ2-7; D unresolved. In germline, CDR1 is MNHEY, CDR2 SMNVEV (reference sequence). Between the trimmed V and J ends, which lost 6 bases and 3 bases, there was a span of 6 bases. This CDR3 is built from 11 residues. Here the CDR3 reads CASSFNYEQYF. The DNA for the CDR3 is TGTGCCAGCAGCTTTAACTACGAGCAGTACTTC.

This clone was counted between two and nine times. The V call is TRBV6-6, the J call TRBJ1-2, with D unclear. The CDR3 length is 14 residues. Germline values: CDR1 MNHNY, CDR2 SVGAGI (reference sequence). V was cut by 2 bases and J by 1 base, with 8 bases left in between. The chain's CDR3 is CASSYNQLNYGYTF. In DNA, the CDR3 is TGTGCCAGCAGTTACAACCAACTTAACTATGGCTACACCTTC.

The chain employs TRBV11-2 and TRBJ2-2; possibly TRBD1 for D (5 bases). With 3 bases removed from V and 0 bases from J, the gap between germline ends came to 8 bases. Germline CDR1 reads SGHAT; CDR2 reads FQNNGV. The CDR3 runs to 15 residues. As DNA, the CDR3 is TGTGCCAGCAGCTTGGCAGGGACGAACACCGGGGAGCTGTTTTTT. Protein: CASSLAGTNTGELFF.

This clone was seen many times. This chain links TRBV7-9 with TRBJ2-7; TRBD1 matches at 9 bases. The CDR3 is made up of 14 amino acids. V trimming: 5 bases; J trimming: 6 bases; junction bases outside the gene matches: 8. Germline CDR1 reads SEHNR; CDR2 reads FQNEAQ (reference sequence). The CDR3 reads CASSTGTGLSEQYF. The CDR3 region has the DNA TGTGCCAGCAGCACCGGGACAGGGTTGTCCGAGCAGTACTTC.

The V call is TRBV27, the J call TRBJ2-1, with D uncertain. Germline lookup yields CDR1 MNHEY and CDR2 SMNVEV (reference sequence). The CDR3 spans 16 residues. Deletions cut 2 bases from V and 7 bases from J, with 18 bases between. CDR3 protein: CASSLRGSTFGNEQFF. CDR3 nucleotide sequence: TGTGCCAGCAGTTTAAGAGGATCAACATTTGGGAATGAGCAGTTCTTC.

This chain's CDR3 is CASRTGGSGANVLTF. The CDR3, as DNA: TGTGCCAGCAGAACGGGGGGCTCGGGGGCCAACGTCCTGACTTTC. The chain couples TRBV6-5 to TRBJ2-6, with D possibly TRBD2 on 7 matching bases. Germline lookup yields CDR1 MNHEY and CDR2 SVGAGI. Trimming pared 6 bases from V and 4 bases from J, leaving 13 bases between. This CDR3 has 15 residues.

The gene calls are TRBV28 and TRBJ1-2, with 8 bases aligning to TRBD1. The V gene's germline CDR1 is MDHEN and CDR2 SYDVKM. Trimming cost V 5 bases and J 5 bases; bases outside gene matches: 7. The CDR3 has 14 amino acids. CDR3: CASSTDRVGYGYTF. The CDR3 DNA sequence: TGTGCCAGCAGTACGGACAGGGTCGGATATGGCTACACCTTC.

The chain recombines TRBV7-9 with TRBJ2-3; weak D call: TRBD2 (5 bases). The germline CDR1 and CDR2 sequences are SEHNR and FQNEAQ (reference sequence). This CDR3 has 12 residues. Trimming removed 6 bases at V and 8 bases at J, with 12 bases between. This CDR3 is CASSLGLATQYF. Written as DNA, the CDR3 is TGTGCCAGCAGTCTCGGACTGGCTACGCAGTATTTT.

The chain carries TRBV19 and TRBJ2-7; D may be TRBD2 (5 bases). Trimming shortened V by 5 bases and J by 2 bases, and 13 bases separated the two germline ends. CDR3 length: 14 residues. Looked up from germline, CDR1 is LNHDA and CDR2 is SQIVND (reference sequence). The CDR3 loop reads CASSGAGVTYEQYF. As DNA, the CDR3 is TGTGCCAGTAGTGGAGCCGGGGTTACCTACGAGCAGTACTTC. The full variable domain, completed using reference TRBV19 and TRBJ2-7, is DGGITQSPKYLFRKEGQNVTLSCEQNLNHDAMYWYRQDPGQGLRLIYYSQIVNDFQKGDIAEGYSVSREKKESFPLTVTSAQKNPTAFYLCASSGAGVTYEQYFGPGTRLTVT.

The chain employs TRBV5-6 and TRBJ2-1; a weak D match, TRBD1 (7 bases). Between the trimmed V and J ends, which lost 3 bases and 10 bases, there was a span of 11 bases. This CDR3 has 12 residues. Germline V gene data show CDR1 as SGHDT and CDR2 as YYEEEE. CDR3 sequence reads: CASSSGGLEQFF. The CDR3 DNA reads as TGTGCCAGCAGCTCAGGGGGGCTGGAGCAGTTCTTC.

The chain combines TRBV6-5 with TRBJ2-7, with 11 bases lining up with TRBD2. The CDR3 has 15 residues. Losses at the gene ends were 6 bases for V and 4 bases for J; bases not matched to a gene: 8. CDR1 is MNHEY, CDR2 SVGAGI, per germline. For the CDR3, the DNA is TGTGCCAGCAGCGTCGCTAGCGGGAGGAAGTACGAGCAGTACTTC. It is translated as CASSVASGRKYEQYF.

The chain employs TRBV11-2 and TRBJ1-6, with 7 bases lining up with TRBD1. Trimming removed 6 bases from V and 4 bases from J; junction bases left unmatched: 6. The V gene's germline CDR1 is SGHAT and CDR2 FQNNGV. This CDR3 is 15 amino acids long. CDR3 DNA: TGTGCCAGCAGGAACAGGGGCCCGTATAATTCACCCCTCCACTTT. Its protein is CASRNRGPYNSPLHF. Looking up the rest from reference TRBV11-2 and TRBJ1-6 gives the full variable domain: EAGVAQSPRYKIIEKRQSVAFWCNPISGHATLYWYQQILGQGPKLLIQFQNNGVVDDSQLPKDRFSAERLKGVDSTLKIQPAKLEDSAVYLCASRNRGPYNSPLHFGNGTRLTVT.

This clone came up once. The gene calls are TRBV15 and TRBJ1-6; TRBD1 matches 7 bases. The V segment lost 0 bases and the J segment 8 bases; nucleotides outside the gene matches: 13. CDR3 length equals 18 residues. The germline V gene has CDR1 LNHNV and CDR2 YYDKDF (reference sequence). CDR3 nucleotide sequence: TGTGCCACCAGCAGAGATCGGGCAGGGGGAAGGTTTGATTCACCCCTCCACTTT. The encoded protein is CATSRDRAGGRFDSPLHF.

J is TRBJ2-5 and V is TRBV7-8; TRBD1 matches at 7 bases. Germline values: CDR1 SGHVS, CDR2 FQNEAQ. J was trimmed by 2 bases and V by 4 bases; bases with no gene match: 1. The CDR3 has 13 amino acids. This CDR3 is CASSSGQQETQYF. The CDR3 DNA reads as TGTGCCAGCAGCTCGGGACAGCAAGAGACCCAGTACTTC.

The chain carries TRBV18 and TRBJ2-1; 8 nucleotides align to TRBD2. The CDR3 extends over 14 amino acids. Germline CDR1 and CDR2: KGHSH and LQKENI. Germline trimming cut 6 bases from V and 8 bases from J; bases unmatched to any gene: 9. CDR3: CASSPGLALDEQFF. CDR3 in DNA: TGTGCCAGCTCCCCAGGACTAGCCCTCGATGAGCAGTTCTTC.

The chain uses TRBV5-1 and TRBJ1-2; TRBD1 matches 7 bases. Germline loops: CDR1 SGHRS, CDR2 YFSETQ. The junction had 11 bases not matched to a gene; V was cut back by 7 bases and J by 5 bases. The CDR3 is made up of 14 amino acids. CDR3 sequence reads: CASGHGDREYGYTF. The CDR3 DNA sequence: TGCGCCAGCGGCCATGGGGACAGAGAGTATGGCTACACCTTC.

This clone has only a few counts. The chain is built from TRBV11-3 and TRBJ2-7, with D tentatively TRBD2 (5 bases). Germline V gives CDR1 SGHNT, CDR2 YENEEA. CDR3 length: 15 amino acids. The V and J ends lost 1 base and 2 bases respectively, with 12 bases between them. Written as DNA, the CDR3 is TGTGCCAGCAGCTTAGGGGCGGACTGGCCCTACGAGCAGTACGTC. It yields the protein CASSLGADWPYEQYV.

Turning to this clone: Within the sample, other DNA sequences also encode this same CDR3. This chain links TRBV18 with TRBJ1-4, with D possibly being TRBD1 (5 bases). The CDR3 loop spans 15 amino acids. Looked up from germline, CDR1 is KGHSH and CDR2 is LQKENI. Trimming removed 0 bases at V and 5 bases at J, with 10 bases between. This chain's CDR3 is CASSPPGQSNEKLFF. In DNA, the CDR3 is TGTGCCAGCTCACCACCGGGGCAGTCAAATGAAAAACTGTTTTTT.